The 21 T cell receptor beta chains reported below all come from one sample, sequenced in a study of T cells in Graves' hyperthyroidism and ophthalmopathy. RNA transcripts served as the template for amplifying TCR beta CDR3 regions. The study used the HTBI primer set for a first-round RT-PCR of the TCR CDR3. TCRdb fed the multiplex PCR reads into MiXCR, producing one record per CDR3 protein. The profile shows roughly 570,000 distinct CDR3 sequences, around 46% of them singletons. The sequenced sample was peripheral blood or thyroid tissue (not recorded which). These receptors all come from a woman aged 18-29 years with Graves' hyperthyroidism.

V gene TRBV15 combines with J gene TRBJ2-7; tentatively, D is TRBD1 (5 bases). The V gene's germline CDR1 is LNHNV and CDR2 YYDKDF (reference sequence). The CDR3 contains 16 residues. The V and J ends lost 3 bases and 2 bases respectively, with 17 bases between them. The CDR3 DNA is TGTGCCACCAGCAGCCAAGGGGCCACGGCGACCTACGAGCAGTACTTC. This encodes CATSSQGATATYEQYF.

The rearrangement links TRBV27 to TRBJ2-7, with 8 bases aligning to TRBD2. The germline V gene encodes CDR1 MNHEY and CDR2 SMNVEV (reference sequence). The CDR3 spans 15 residues. The J segment lost 4 bases and the V segment lost 6 bases, leaving 11 bases of the junction unmatched. The CDR3: CASRLSPAGVYEQYF. The CDR3 DNA follows: TGTGCCAGCAGGCTCTCCCCAGCGGGAGTGTACGAGCAGTACTTC.

V gene TRBV28 combines with J gene TRBJ2-5; D gene ambiguous. The V gene's germline CDR1 is MDHEN and CDR2 SYDVKM. The germline V and J ends were trimmed by 7 bases and 5 bases, with 17 bases remaining between them. The CDR3 has 14 residues. The CDR3 sequence: CASMTVTRWETQYF. The CDR3 coding sequence is TGTGCCAGCATGACCGTCACTCGGTGGGAGACCCAGTACTTC.

This clonotype appeared a few times. V is TRBV6-5 and J is TRBJ2-7; 10 positions match TRBD1. From germline, CDR1 is MNHEY and CDR2 SVGAGI. The CDR3 has 15 amino acids. V shed 2 bases and J 2 bases; nucleotides not matched to a gene: 3. The CDR3 region is CASSYAGQGAYEQYF. CDR3 in DNA: TGTGCCAGCAGTTACGCCGGACAGGGGGCCTACGAGCAGTACTTC.

This clonotype was picked up one time. This chain uses TRBV7-6 with TRBJ1-4, with 7 bases that match TRBD1. The ends lost 5 bases at V and 6 bases at J; junction bases unmatched: 9. The germline V gene has CDR1 SGHVS and CDR2 FNYEAQ. The CDR3 sequence is 15 residues long. In DNA, the CDR3 is TGTGCCAGCAGCACCCGACAGGGAAAAGATGAAAAACTGTTTTTT. It translates to CASSTRQGKDEKLFF.

CDR3 residues: CSARGWTGGDGYTF. DNA of the CDR3: TGCAGTGCTAGAGGTTGGACAGGGGGCGATGGCTACACCTTC. The gene calls are TRBV20-1 and TRBJ1-2; 11 positions agree with TRBD1. There are 14 residues in the CDR3. V gave up 1 base and J gave up 6 bases; unmatched junction bases: 4. Germline V gene sequence: CDR1 DFQATT, CDR2 SNEGSKA (reference sequence).

The table lists this clonotype with many counts. The chain carries TRBV2 and TRBJ1-1; perhaps TRBD1 as D (5 bases). Germline loops: CDR1 SNHLY, CDR2 FYNNEI. Trimming stripped 6 bases from V and 10 bases from J, with 18 bases between. This CDR3 has 13 residues. CDR3 coding DNA: TGTGCCAGCAGCGATATACTGACGGGGGGAGCTTTCTTT. The encoded protein is CASSDILTGGAFF.

This clonotype was seen at least ten times. This chain connects TRBV7-9 to TRBJ1-1; a weak D match, TRBD1 (5 bases). Per germline, CDR1 SEHNR and CDR2 FQNEAQ (reference sequence). This CDR3 is built from 17 residues. Trimming shortened V by 3 bases and J by 7 bases, and 24 bases separated the two germline ends. This chain's CDR3 is CASSFTGTVQWGYEAFF. The CDR3 coding sequence is TGTGCCAGCAGCTTTACCGGGACGGTGCAGTGGGGTTATGAAGCTTTCTTT.

This clonotype was counted a few times. V is TRBV3-1 and J is TRBJ2-7; D gene uncertain. The CDR3 is made up of 13 amino acids. The V and J ends lost 2 bases and 6 bases respectively, with 11 bases between them. Germline assignment: CDR1 LGHDT and CDR2 YNNKEL (reference sequence). The CDR3: CASSQTSPGEQYF. In nucleotides, the CDR3 is TGTGCCAGCAGCCAAACTTCTCCCGGCGAGCAGTACTTC.

This clonotype was observed at least ten times. For the CDR3, the DNA is TGTGCCACCAGTTCTTCCCCGGGACTAGCGGGAGGAAGAGAGACCCAGTACTTC. It is translated as CATSSSPGLAGGRETQYF. The chain recombines TRBV24-1 with TRBJ2-5; 15 bases are a match to TRBD2. J lost 4 bases, V lost 6 bases, and 11 bases had no gene match. This CDR3 is built from 18 residues. The germline CDR1 and CDR2 sequences are KGHDR and SFDVKD.

The sample holds many counts of this clonotype. This sequence joins TRBV29-1 and TRBJ2-5; D might be TRBD1 (6 bases). Trimming pared 7 bases from V and 1 base from J, leaving 13 bases between. The CDR3 runs to 13 residues. Germline V gene data show CDR1 as SQVTM and CDR2 as ANQGSEA. CDR3 protein: CSADRTFQETQYF. The CDR3 coding sequence is TGCAGCGCGGACAGAACTTTCCAAGAGACCCAGTACTTC.

This clonotype has a count of ten or more. The chain combines TRBV5-1 with TRBJ2-7; TRBD2 aligns across 11 bases. V shed 3 bases and J 2 bases; nucleotides not matched to a gene: 1. The CDR3 extends over 14 amino acids. Germline V gene data show CDR1 as SGHRS and CDR2 as YFSETQ. CDR3 DNA sequence: TGCGCCAGCAGCTCTAGCGGGAGGACCTACGAGCAGTACTTC. Translating gives CASSSSGRTYEQYF.

This clonotype was observed at least ten times. The CDR3 sequence: CASSLQTTGEAFF. CDR3 bases: TGTGCCAGCAGCTTACAAACGACAGGTGAAGCTTTCTTT. J is TRBJ1-1 and V is TRBV7-9, with a possible D match to TRBD1 (6 bases). The CDR3 is 13 amino acids. In germline, CDR1 is SEHNR, CDR2 FQNEAQ (reference sequence). Between the trimmed V and J ends, which lost 2 bases and 7 bases, there was a span of 11 bases.

The count of this clonotype is one. A much more abundant neighbour one base away suggests this may be a read error. The chain couples TRBV5-1 to TRBJ2-5; 8 nucleotides agree with TRBD2. The CDR3 extends over 14 amino acids. The V and J ends lost 4 bases and 6 bases, in that order; junction bases with no gene match: 8. Germline V CDR1 and CDR2: SGHRS, YFSETQ. CDR3 nucleotides: TGCGCCAGCAGCCAAACTAGCGGCGAAAAGACCCAGTACTTC. Translation gives CASSQTSGEKTQYF.

This clonotype was detected many times. V and J are TRBV12-3 or TRBV12-4 and TRBJ1-1; D ambiguous. The CDR3 is 15 residues long. V was clipped by 5 bases and J by 0 bases, with 13 bases between them. The CDR3 DNA sequence: TGTGCCAGCAGTCGTGCGGATCGCATGAACACTGAAGCTTTCTTT. Translating gives CASSRADRMNTEAFF.

This clonotype has a count of ten or more. This chain links TRBV7-9 with TRBJ2-5; 7 bases match TRBD1. Losses at the gene ends were 3 bases for V and 4 bases for J; bases not matched to a gene: 8. The CDR3 contains 15 residues. From germline, CDR1 is SEHNR and CDR2 FQNEAQ (reference sequence). CDR3 sequence reads: CASSFVTGSGETQYF. The DNA for the CDR3 is TGTGCCAGCAGCTTTGTGACAGGGTCCGGAGAGACCCAGTACTTC.

This clonotype was seen many times. V is TRBV7-2 and J is TRBJ2-3; no reliable D call. Germline V gene sequence: CDR1 SGHTA, CDR2 FQGNSA. This CDR3 is built from 13 residues. V gave up 2 bases and J gave up 6 bases, with 9 bases separating them. The CDR3 region is CASSLWVPDTQYF. CDR3 DNA: TGTGCCAGCAGCTTATGGGTGCCCGATACGCAGTATTTT.

The V gene is TRBV15, the J gene TRBJ2-7; 7 nucleotides align to TRBD1. The V gene end was trimmed by 3 bases and the J gene end by 4 bases; junction bases not matched to a gene: 9. The germline V gene encodes CDR1 LNHNV and CDR2 YYDKDF (reference sequence). CDR3 length equals 15 residues. CDR3 loop: CATSSSPGQLYEQYF. The CDR3 DNA sequence: TGTGCCACCAGCAGTTCACCGGGACAGCTTTACGAGCAGTACTTC. Full variable domain (outside the CDR3, taken from reference TRBV15 and TRBJ2-7): DAMVIQNPRYQVTQFGKPVTLSCSQTLNHNVMYWYQQKSSQAPKLLFHYYDKDFNNEADTPDNFQSRRPNTSFCFLDIRSPGLGDTAMYLCATSSSPGQLYEQYFGPGTRLTVT.

This clonotype was found many times. This sequence joins TRBV20-1 and TRBJ1-5, with TRBD1 as a possible D gene (5 bases). CDR1 and CDR2 (germline): DFQATT, SNEGSKA (reference sequence). The CDR3 covers 14 residues. The V and J ends lost 6 bases and 1 base respectively, with 13 bases between them. The CDR3 is CSARRGGSNQPQHF. The CDR3 DNA is TGCAGTGCGAGACGCGGGGGAAGCAATCAGCCCCAGCATTTT.

J is TRBJ2-7 and V is TRBV3-1, with D possibly being TRBD2 (6 bases). V lost 4 bases to trimming and J lost 0 bases, with 13 bases between them. The CDR3 totals 15 residues. Germline V gene data show CDR1 as LGHDT and CDR2 as YNNKEL (reference sequence). In DNA form, the CDR3 reads TGTGCCAGCAGCCCGACGCCCGGGAGCTCCTACGAGCAGTACTTC. Its protein is CASSPTPGSSYEQYF.

With regard to this clonotype: A read error is possible here, since a much larger clone lies one base away. This chain joins TRBV20-1 and TRBJ2-2; perhaps TRBD2 as D (7 bases). Germline V CDR1 and CDR2: DFQATT, SNEGSKA (reference sequence). The CDR3 loop spans 15 amino acids. CDR3 sequence: CSAWGGRADTGEPFF. The CDR3 DNA is TGCAGTGCTTGGGGGGGCCGCGCAGACACCGGGGAGCCGTTTTTT.